Described below is a single T cell receptor (beta chain) sequence and its context. The antigen is not known. Unique molecular identifiers were added to individual cDNA molecules. TCRdb ran MiXCR on the 5' RACE reads and lists one entry per CDR3 protein. The data contain about 110,000 distinct CDR3 sequences, 9.5% to 13% of them singletons. The entry originates in a study of early T cells in non-severe SARS-CoV-2 infection. General observations from the study: A preference for anti-spike CD8 responses marked VDJdb matching, which missed private and CD4 specificities.

The CDR3 consists of 12 residues. Germline CDR1 is MDHEN and CDR2 is SYDVKM. V lost 11 bases and J lost 7; bases outside the gene matches: 3. This TCR was sampled from an adult who was a healthcare worker with PCR-confirmed SARS-CoV-2 infection or an uninfected control (not recorded which). The V gene is TRBV28, the J gene TRBJ1-6; 9 bases agree with TRBD1. Sample: whole blood. The CDR3 here is CAGGQGNSPLHF. CDR3 bases: TGTGCCGGCGGACAGGGGAATTCACCCCTCCACTTT.